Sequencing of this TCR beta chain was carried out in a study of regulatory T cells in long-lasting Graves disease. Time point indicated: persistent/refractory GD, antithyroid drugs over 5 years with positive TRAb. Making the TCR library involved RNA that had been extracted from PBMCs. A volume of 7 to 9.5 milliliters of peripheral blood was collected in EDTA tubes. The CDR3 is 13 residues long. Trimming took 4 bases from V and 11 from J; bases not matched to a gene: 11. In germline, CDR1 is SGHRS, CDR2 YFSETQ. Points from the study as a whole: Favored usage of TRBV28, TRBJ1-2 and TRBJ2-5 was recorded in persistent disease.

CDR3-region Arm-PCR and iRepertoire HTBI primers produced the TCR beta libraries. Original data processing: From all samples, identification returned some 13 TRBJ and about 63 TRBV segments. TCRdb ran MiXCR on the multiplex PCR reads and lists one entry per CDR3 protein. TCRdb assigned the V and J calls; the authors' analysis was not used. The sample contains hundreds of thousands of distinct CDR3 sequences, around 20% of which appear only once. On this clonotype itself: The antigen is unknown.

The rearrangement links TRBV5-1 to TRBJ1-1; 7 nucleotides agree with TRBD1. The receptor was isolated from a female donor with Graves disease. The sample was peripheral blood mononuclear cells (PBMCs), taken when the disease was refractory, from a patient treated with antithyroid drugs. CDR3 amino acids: CASSASQGNRAFF. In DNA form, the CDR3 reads TGCGCCAGCAGCGCCTCACAGGGGAATAGGGCTTTCTTT.